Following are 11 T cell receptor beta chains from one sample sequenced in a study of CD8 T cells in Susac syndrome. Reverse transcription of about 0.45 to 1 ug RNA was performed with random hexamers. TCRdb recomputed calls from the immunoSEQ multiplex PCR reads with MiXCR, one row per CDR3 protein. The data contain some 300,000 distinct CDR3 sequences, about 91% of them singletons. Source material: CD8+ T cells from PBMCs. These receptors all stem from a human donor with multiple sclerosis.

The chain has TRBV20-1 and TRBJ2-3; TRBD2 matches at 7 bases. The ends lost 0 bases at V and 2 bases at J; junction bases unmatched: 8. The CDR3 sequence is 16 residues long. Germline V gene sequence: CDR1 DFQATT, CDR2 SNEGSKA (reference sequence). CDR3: CSARDSLAEATDTQYF. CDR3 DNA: TGCAGTGCTAGAGATTCTCTAGCGGAGGCCACAGATACGCAGTATTTT.

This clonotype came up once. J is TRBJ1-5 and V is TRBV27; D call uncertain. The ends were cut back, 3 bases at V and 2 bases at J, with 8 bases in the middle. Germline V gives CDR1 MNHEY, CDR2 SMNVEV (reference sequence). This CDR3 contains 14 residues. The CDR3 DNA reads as TGTGCCAGCAGTTTTGGGTCGGGCAATCAGCCCCAGCATTTT. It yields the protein CASSFGSGNQPQHF.

Here the CDR3 DNA reads TGTGCCAGCAGCGTAGAGGCTGCCCGTGGCAGTACTAACTATGGCTACACCTTC. This codes for CASSVEAARGSTNYGYTF. The chain has TRBV9 and TRBJ1-2; D not resolved. In germline, CDR1 is SGDLS, CDR2 YYNGEE. Between the trimmed V and J ends, which lost 0 bases and 0 bases, there was a span of 18 bases. The CDR3 extends over 18 amino acids.

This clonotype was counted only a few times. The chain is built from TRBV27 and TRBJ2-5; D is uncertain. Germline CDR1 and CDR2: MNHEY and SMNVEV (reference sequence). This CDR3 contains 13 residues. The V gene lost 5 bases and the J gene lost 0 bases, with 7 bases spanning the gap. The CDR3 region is CASSPPYQETQYF. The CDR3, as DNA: TGTGCCAGCAGTCCCCCCTACCAAGAGACCCAGTACTTC.

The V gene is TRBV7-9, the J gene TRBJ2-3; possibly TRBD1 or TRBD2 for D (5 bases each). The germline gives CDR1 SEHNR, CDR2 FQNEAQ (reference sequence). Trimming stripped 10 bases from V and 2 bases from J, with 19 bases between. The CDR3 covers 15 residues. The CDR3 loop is CATEGENRPTDTQYF. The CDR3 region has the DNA TGTGCCACCGAGGGTGAGAACAGGCCCACAGATACGCAGTATTTT.

This chain's CDR3 is CASSLQPRQGAGSPLHF. CDR3 nucleotides: TGTGCCAGCAGTTTACAGCCCCGACAGGGGGCTGGATCACCCCTCCACTTT. The gene calls are TRBV27 and TRBJ1-6; 10 bases are shared with TRBD1. The length of the CDR3 is 17 residues. V was clipped by 2 bases and J by 10 bases; unmatched bases: 11. CDR1 MNHEY and CDR2 SMNVEV come from the germline V gene (reference sequence).

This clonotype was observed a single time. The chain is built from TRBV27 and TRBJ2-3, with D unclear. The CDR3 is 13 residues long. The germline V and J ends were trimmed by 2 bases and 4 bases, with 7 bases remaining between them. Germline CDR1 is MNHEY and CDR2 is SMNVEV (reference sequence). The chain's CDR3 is CASSLIPPDTQYF. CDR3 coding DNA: TGTGCCAGCAGTTTAATCCCACCAGATACGCAGTATTTT.

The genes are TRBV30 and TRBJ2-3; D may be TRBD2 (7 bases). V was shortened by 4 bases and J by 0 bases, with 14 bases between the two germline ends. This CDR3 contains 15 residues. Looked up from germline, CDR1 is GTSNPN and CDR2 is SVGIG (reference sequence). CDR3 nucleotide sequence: TGTGCCTGGACAGGAGGGGGGGTTAGCACAGATACGCAGTATTTT. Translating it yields CAWTGGGVSTDTQYF.

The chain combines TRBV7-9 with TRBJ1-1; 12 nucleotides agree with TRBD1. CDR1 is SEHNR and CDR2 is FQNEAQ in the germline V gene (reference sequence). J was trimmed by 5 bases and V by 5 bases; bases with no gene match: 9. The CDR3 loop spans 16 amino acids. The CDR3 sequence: CASSDGDRGRGTEAFF. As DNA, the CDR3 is TGTGCCAGCAGCGATGGGGACAGGGGGCGCGGGACTGAAGCTTTCTTT. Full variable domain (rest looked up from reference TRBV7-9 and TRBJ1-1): DTGVSQNPRHKITKRGQNVTFRCDPISEHNRLYWYRQTLGQGPEFLTYFQNEAQLEKSRLLSDRFSAERPKGSFSTLEIQRTEQGDSAMYLCASSDGDRGRGTEAFFGQGTRLTVV.

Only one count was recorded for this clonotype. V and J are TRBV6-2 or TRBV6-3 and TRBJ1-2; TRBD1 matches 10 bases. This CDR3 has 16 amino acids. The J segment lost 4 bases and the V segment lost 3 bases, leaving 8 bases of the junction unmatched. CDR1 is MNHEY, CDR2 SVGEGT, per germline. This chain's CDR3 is CASSYWGTGDRYGYTF. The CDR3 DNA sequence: TGTGCCAGCAGTTATTGGGGGACAGGGGATCGCTATGGCTACACCTTC.

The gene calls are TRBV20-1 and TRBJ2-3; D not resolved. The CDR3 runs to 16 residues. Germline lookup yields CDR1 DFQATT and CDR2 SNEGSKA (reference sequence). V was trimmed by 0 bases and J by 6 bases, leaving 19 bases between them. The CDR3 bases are TGCAGTGCTAGAGATCAGGACCTCCCTAAGCCGGATACGCAGTATTTT. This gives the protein CSARDQDLPKPDTQYF.